Below, one T cell receptor beta chain is given with its context. Its matching antigen is unknown. The sample comes from a study of CD8+ T cells in alopecia areata. On the study more broadly: Severity was scored as percentage of affected scalp area in treated patients. Notes on the study in general: Having just one nonresponder leaves the connection between baseline CD8+ expansion and response unresolved. Tofacitinib delivered significant drops in scalp clonality and in expanded CD8+ clones among the top 100.

The germline V gene encodes CDR1 SGHVS and CDR2 FNYEAQ. V was shortened by 4 bases and J by 8 bases, with 9 bases between the two germline ends. The CDR3 length is 13 residues. This sample's treatment: oral pan-JAK inhibitor, 5-10 mg twice daily. Obtained from alopecia areata patients were lesional scalp punch biopsies along with peripheral blood. The authors extracted RNA and reverse transcribed it into cDNA as the sequencing template. Sequencing was performed with immunoSEQ multiplex PCR; in TCRdb, only in-frame clones are kept and a portion is missing. The repertoire holds 87,000 or so clones, with 60% to 80% as singletons.

This chain links TRBV7-6 with TRBJ1-6; TRBD1 is a possible D gene (6 bases). The sample was CD8+ T cells sorted from blood, taken between weeks 43 and 45, from a patient treated with tofacitinib. This TCR derives from a human donor with alopecia areata. The CDR3 protein is CASSSNRDSPLHF. In nucleotides, the CDR3 is TGTGCCAGCAGCTCGAACAGGGATTCACCCCTCCACTTT.